This entry lists 23 T cell receptor beta chains sequenced from one sample in a study of blood T cell repertoires in COVID-19. This table comes from immunoSEQ multiplex PCR, and its TCRdb copy is limited to in-frame clones, with some not included. The sample includes 95,000 to 130,000 clones, roughly four fifths of them seen just once. The sample taken for sequencing was peripheral blood. The receptors were sampled from a man in his sixties or seventies with active or convalescent COVID-19.

This clone came up a few times. This chain connects TRBV7-3 to TRBJ2-1, with 9 bases that match TRBD2. Germline V CDR1 and CDR2: SGHTA, FQGTGA. After removal of 0 bases from V and 3 bases from J, the junction contained 3 bases not matched to a gene. The CDR3 sequence is 16 residues long. In DNA form, the CDR3 reads TGTGCCAGCAGCTTAACGCTAGCGGGAAGCTACAATGAGCAGTTCTTC. Encoded protein: CASSLTLAGSYNEQFF.

The rearrangement uses TRBV24-1 and TRBJ1-5; 9 bases are shared with TRBD1. The germline gives CDR1 KGHDR, CDR2 SFDVKD. The J segment lost 7 bases and the V segment lost 3 bases, leaving 9 bases of the junction unmatched. CDR3 length: 16 residues. CDR3 in DNA: TGTGCCACCAGTGATACCACGACAGGGGGTCTCCAGCCCCAGCATTTT. Protein sequence: CATSDTTTGGLQPQHF.

This chain connects TRBV25-1 to TRBJ1-1, with D unresolved. In germline, CDR1 is MGHDK, CDR2 SYGVNS. Trimming removed 2 bases from V and 4 bases from J, with 8 bases in between. The CDR3 contains 13 residues. CDR3 bases: TGTGCCAGCAGTGAAGCCGGGTCCACTGAAGCTTTCTTT. Protein product: CASSEAGSTEAFF.

V and J are TRBV7-9 and TRBJ2-1; TRBD2 agrees at 12 bases. Germline V gives CDR1 SEHNR, CDR2 FQNEAQ (reference sequence). V gave up 3 bases and J gave up 8 bases; unmatched junction bases: 5. The CDR3 spans 15 residues. The CDR3 sequence: CASSLTSGSYDEQFF. The DNA for the CDR3 is TGTGCCAGCAGCTTGACTAGCGGGAGTTACGATGAGCAGTTCTTC.

This chain connects TRBV6-5 to TRBJ2-2; the D is unclear. Germline V gives CDR1 MNHEY, CDR2 SVGAGI. The CDR3 is 16 residues long. V lost 2 bases and J lost 0, with 10 bases in between. As DNA, the CDR3 is TGTGCCAGCAGTTACCTGCGTACAGCGAACACCGGGGAGCTGTTTTTT. Its protein product is CASSYLRTANTGELFF.

The chain uses TRBV7-2 and TRBJ2-1; 9 bases fit TRBD2. The V and J ends lost 5 bases and 3 bases, in that order; junction bases with no gene match: 5. Germline V gene data show CDR1 as SGHTA and CDR2 as FQGNSA. This CDR3 contains 15 residues. The DNA for the CDR3 is TGTGCCAGCAGCCTTAGCGGGGGAGACTACAATGAGCAGTTCTTC. It yields the protein CASSLSGGDYNEQFF.

On this clone itself: The sample holds other DNA sequences that translate to the same CDR3. The chain is built from TRBV5-1 and TRBJ2-5; the match to TRBD2 covers 8 bases. The CDR3 is made up of 15 amino acids. The germline V gene has CDR1 SGHRS and CDR2 YFSETQ. Unmatched junction bases numbered 6, after V lost 4 bases and J lost 1 base. CDR3 DNA sequence: TGCGCCAGCAGCCGAGGACTAGCAGTCCAAGAGACCCAGTACTTC. Protein sequence: CASSRGLAVQETQYF.

The genes are TRBV28 and TRBJ2-1; D gene ambiguous. Germline values: CDR1 MDHEN, CDR2 SYDVKM. V was clipped by 5 bases and J by 1 base, with 9 bases between them. The CDR3 runs 14 residues. The CDR3 sequence is CASSTGGSYNEQFF. CDR3 sequence (DNA): TGTGCCAGCAGTACTGGTGGTTCCTACAATGAGCAGTTCTTC.

The chain uses TRBV11-3 and TRBJ2-5; 10 nucleotides line up with TRBD1. The germline V gene encodes CDR1 SGHNT and CDR2 YENEEA. This CDR3 comprises 15 residues. Trimming cost V 2 bases and J 3 bases; bases outside gene matches: 3. The CDR3, as DNA: TGTGCCAGCAGCTTACCCGGGACAGGGGAAGAGACCCAGTACTTC. Amino acid sequence: CASSLPGTGEETQYF.

The chain recombines TRBV5-1 with TRBJ2-4; 7 bases map to TRBD1. Germline CDR1 SGHRS, CDR2 YFSETQ. The CDR3 extends over 15 amino acids. The V gene end was trimmed by 2 bases and the J gene end by 2 bases; junction bases not matched to a gene: 4. Here the CDR3 DNA reads TGCGCCAGCAGCTTTGAGGGGGCGCCCAAAAACATTCAGTACTTC. Translated, it gives CASSFEGAPKNIQYF.

V usage is TRBV27 and J usage is TRBJ1-6; TRBD1 aligns across 8 bases. CDR1 is MNHEY, CDR2 SMNVEV, per germline (reference sequence). Losses at the gene ends were 5 bases for V and 9 bases for J; bases not matched to a gene: 9. This CDR3 region has 15 residues. CDR3 DNA: TGTGCCAGCAGTCACTCGGACAGGGAAGGTTCACCCCTCCACTTT. It codes for CASSHSDREGSPLHF.

The V gene is TRBV28, the J gene TRBJ2-3; 9 bases fit TRBD1. The junction had 4 bases not matched to a gene; V was cut back by 6 bases and J by 3 bases. The germline gives CDR1 MDHEN, CDR2 SYDVKM. The CDR3 loop spans 14 amino acids. The chain's CDR3 is CASSDRGTTDTQYF. The CDR3, as DNA: TGTGCCAGCAGCGACAGGGGGACTACAGATACGCAGTATTTT.

The gene calls are TRBV28 and TRBJ2-7, with 8 bases matching TRBD2. The J segment lost 5 bases and the V segment lost 9 bases, leaving 12 bases of the junction unmatched. Looked up from germline, CDR1 is MDHEN and CDR2 is SYDVKM. The CDR3 has 14 residues. Written as DNA, the CDR3 is TGTGCCAGTGTAACTAGCGGCGGGGCGGACGAGCAGTACTTC. This encodes CASVTSGGADEQYF.

The chain joins TRBV11-2 to TRBJ1-2; 7 bases are shared with TRBD1. The CDR3 is made up of 15 amino acids. With V trimmed by 0 bases and J by 4 bases, 5 bases remained unmatched. The germline V gene has CDR1 SGHAT and CDR2 FQNNGV. In nucleotides, the CDR3 is TGTGCCAGCAGCTTAGAACCAGGGGGGTCCTATGGCTACACCTTC. It is translated as CASSLEPGGSYGYTF.

In this sample, this clone turned up many times. The chain is built from TRBV9 and TRBJ2-7; no firm D call. The CDR3 totals 12 residues. Germline-derived CDR1 and CDR2 are SGDLS and YYNGEE. The V and J ends lost 3 bases and 6 bases respectively, with 10 bases between them. The CDR3 is CASSGTVGEQYF. The DNA for the CDR3 is TGTGCCAGCAGCGGAACAGTGGGCGAGCAGTACTTC.

This clone showed up many times. The genes are TRBV9 and TRBJ1-1; TRBD1 matches at 9 bases. V was clipped by 4 bases and J by 4 bases; unmatched bases: 8. CDR3 length equals 15 residues. Germline CDR1 is SGDLS and CDR2 is YYNGEE. This CDR3 is CASSSRDRGSTEAFF. DNA of the CDR3: TGTGCCAGCAGCTCTAGAGACAGGGGGAGCACTGAAGCTTTCTTT. The full variable domain, completed using reference TRBV9 and TRBJ1-1, is DSGVTQTPKHLITATGQRVTLRCSPRSGDLSVYWYQQSLDQGLQFLIQYYNGEERAKGNILERFSAQQFPDLHSELNLSSLELGDSALYFCASSSRDRGSTEAFFGQGTRLTVV.

This chain uses TRBV7-2 with TRBJ2-7; a possible D gene is TRBD1 (5 bases). Trimming cost V 6 bases and J 2 bases, with 17 bases left between them. This CDR3 comprises 15 residues. Germline loops: CDR1 SGHTA, CDR2 FQGNSA. CDR3 in amino acids: CASRVGLGETYEQYF. The CDR3 nucleotides are TGTGCCAGCAGAGTGGGGCTAGGGGAAACCTACGAGCAGTACTTC.

The chain joins TRBV7-9 to TRBJ2-5; tentative D call: TRBD1 (5 bases). With 5 bases removed from V and 5 bases from J, the gap between germline ends came to 15 bases. The CDR3 has 14 amino acids. Per the germline V gene, CDR1 is SEHNR and CDR2 is FQNEAQ (reference sequence). CDR3 loop: CASSLYRSAETQYF. CDR3 nucleotides: TGTGCCAGCAGCCTTTACAGGAGTGCGGAGACCCAGTACTTC.

V is TRBV4-3 and J is TRBJ2-7; D is possibly TRBD2 (5 bases). From germline, CDR1 is LGHNA and CDR2 YSLEER. V dropped 0 bases and J dropped 1 base, with 13 bases sitting between them. The CDR3 consists of 16 residues. CDR3 sequence (DNA): TGCGCCAGCAGCCAAGATCGGGTGGAGGATTCCTACGAGCAGTACTTC. This codes for CASSQDRVEDSYEQYF.

This clone was counted a few times. V gene TRBV6-4 combines with J gene TRBJ2-3; a weak D match, TRBD1 (6 bases). Trimming took off 4 bases at V and 4 bases at J, with 18 bases between the two ends. The CDR3 has 16 residues. Germline-derived CDR1 and CDR2 are MRHNA and SNTAGT. As DNA, the CDR3 is TGTGCCAGCAGTGCCTCGACGGGTCAGGGGTCAGATACGCAGTATTTT. Translation: CASSASTGQGSDTQYF.

The gene calls are TRBV7-2 and TRBJ1-5; unclear D gene. The CDR3 consists of 12 residues. CDR1 SGHTA and CDR2 FQGNSA come from the germline V gene. The ends were cut back, 3 bases at V and 4 bases at J, with 4 bases in the middle. CDR3 DNA: TGTGCCAGCAGCTTCCAGAATCAGCCCCAGCATTTT. Its protein is CASSFQNQPQHF.

This chain links TRBV21-1 with TRBJ2-2; TRBD2 is the table's D call and was not checked against the DNA. TRBV21-1 represents a pseudogene. The CDR3 length is 13 residues. The CDR3 region is CATGGGMAGELFF. CDR3 bases: TGTGCCACGGGCGGGGGAATGGCCGGGGAGCTGTTTTTT.

The J gene is TRBJ2-1, the V gene TRBV5-1; a possible D gene is TRBD1 (5 bases). Trimming stripped 4 bases from V and 0 bases from J, with 11 bases between. From germline, CDR1 is SGHRS and CDR2 YFSETQ. The CDR3 has 15 amino acids. The CDR3 sequence: CASSPGHLSYNEQFF. DNA for the CDR3: TGCGCCAGCAGCCCAGGACACCTCTCCTACAATGAGCAGTTCTTC.